This is a list of T cell receptor beta chains from one sample in a study of cytomegalovirus exposure and HLA in healthy donors. The protocol was immunoSEQ multiplex PCR, while the TCRdb copy is restricted to in-frame clones and leaves out a portion. The table has over 150,000 clones, roughly three quarters seen once. The source material was PBMCs. Receptor source: a man aged 25 to 40 in good health and CMV-seropositive. CDR3s include the opening cysteine and the closing phenylalanine or tryptophan. Fields, in order: V gene, CDR3 protein.

>TRBV18
CASSPIGEDQPQHF
>TRBV7-9
CASSPGQGHNEQFF
>TRBV10-1
CASSESQREENTDTQYF
>TRBV4-1
CASSQDGSSGYEQYF
>TRBV7-3
CASSKTQQAAQYF
>TRBV5-6
CASSLGQGASVFTEAFF
>TRBV5-6
CASSLGVKTQYF
>TRBV10-3
CAISDLGTGNQETQYF
>TRBV20-1
CSARPPFF
>TRBV9
CASLPTSGGTTDTQYF
>TRBV5-8
CASSRGSSYNEQFF
>TRBV18
CASSPRTGNNQPQHF
>TRBV4-2
CASSQVGTGVRGYTF
>TRBV6-5
CASSSRQGPYEQYF
>TRBV14
CASSQVFEGLGNEQFF
>TRBV10-2
CASSLAGPSYEQYF
>TRBV2
CASSEGWTGVQETQYF
>TRBV6-5
CASSLWRGTEAFF
>TRBV10-3
CAIRRTGKVYEQYF
>TRBV7-2
CASSLDLAGAYNEQFF
>TRBV18
CASSLASGDEQYF
>TRBV27
CASSSGTNNEQFF
>TRBV4-2
CASSQDLDRDTQYF
>TRBV25-1
CASSELGTGSEKLFF
>TRBV18
CASSIGQGRNQPQHF
>TRBV7-5
CARGPEGRRNQPQHF
>TRBV10-3
CAIRDSMNTEAFF
>TRBV7-8
CASSARGTGGEQYF
>TRBV7-2
CASSLGPEETQYF
>TRBV2
CASSVLGYTGELFF
>TRBV5-4
CASSLGTSGYTGELFF
>TRBV7-8
CASSLAPVWEGTSEKTQYF
>TRBV4-2
CASSQDRGRWETQYF
>TRBV28
CASSYSQAGNQPQHF
>TRBV5-1
CASSLDAGVREQYF
>TRBV28
CASSPDSSNQPQHF
>TRBV6-1
CVSITGGASYEQYF
>TRBV29-1
CSVGTGRGETQYF
>TRBV6-1
CASSDRLVSGIYEQYF
>TRBV28
CASSLTYQGARSHEKLFF
>TRBV27
CASSFGTGGFGYTF
>TRBV10-1
CASSQYRNYEQYF
>TRBV4-1
CASSPLAGGPNEQFF
>TRBV7-3
CASSPGTGKFF
>TRBV6-5
CASRQPGGTYEQYF
>TRBV28
CANEDRVYGYTF
>TRBV4-2
CASSLSGNTEAFF
>TRBV5-6
CASSLGSVAKNIQYF
>TRBV7-6
CASSSTTGGAQYF
>TRBV28
CASSYEGGGNTIYF
>TRBV7-2
CASSLQGTMNTEAFF
>TRBV28
CASSPTSGVYEQYF
>TRBV28
CATEGGGEAFF
>TRBV6-6
CASSPPEAGVDEQYF
>TRBV5-1
CASSPGTSGISTDTQYF
>TRBV4-2
CASSQGGGTVNEQYF
>TRBV7-6
CASSSGGRNTGELFF
>TRBV5-4
CASSLGQGEAFF
>TRBV5-4
CASSDDRDWTF